Following are 32 T cell receptor beta chains from one sample sequenced in a study of blood T cell repertoires in COVID-19. Sequencing was performed with immunoSEQ multiplex PCR; in TCRdb, only in-frame clones are kept and a portion is missing. The data contain around 450,000 clones, 90% of them seen just once; the ten biggest clones take up about 0.6%. Sequenced input: PBMCs or T cells enriched from blood (not recorded which). The receptors shown here come from a man aged 18 to 35 who had recovered from COVID-19.

The chain uses TRBV27 and TRBJ1-1, with D maybe TRBD1 (5 bases). Germline values: CDR1 MNHEY, CDR2 SMNVEV (reference sequence). This CDR3 has 18 amino acids. With 1 base removed from V and 1 base from J, the gap between germline ends came to 19 bases. The CDR3 DNA reads TGTGCCAGCAGTTTATTGTGGGGCGTGCGGGGCTCGAACACTGAAGCTTTCTTT. Amino acids: CASSLLWGVRGSNTEAFF.

This CDR3 is CASSPRVGVRGGSTEAFF. Written as DNA, the CDR3 is TGTGCCAGCTCACCACGTGTCGGAGTAAGGGGCGGGAGCACTGAAGCTTTCTTT. This chain links TRBV18 with TRBJ1-1, with D possibly matching TRBD1 (5 bases). V lost 1 base and J 4 bases, leaving 22 bases between the germline ends. Germline assignment: CDR1 KGHSH and CDR2 LQKENI. The CDR3 has 18 amino acids.

The CDR3 reads CASSRGRGTNEAFF. The CDR3 DNA follows: TGTGCCAGCAGCCGTGGACGGGGGACCAATGAAGCTTTCTTT. This chain joins TRBV9 and TRBJ1-1, with TRBD1 as a possible D gene (5 bases). In germline, CDR1 is SGDLS, CDR2 YYNGEE. Between the trimmed V and J ends, which lost 4 bases and 7 bases, there was a span of 17 bases. CDR3 length equals 14 residues.

The chain recombines TRBV15 with TRBJ1-2; 8 bases agree with TRBD1. CDR1 is LNHNV and CDR2 is YYDKDF in the germline V gene (reference sequence). After removal of 3 bases from V and 5 bases from J, the junction contained 11 bases not matched to a gene. The CDR3 runs to 16 residues. CDR3 bases: TGTGCCACCAGCAGGCTTGACCCAGGGGGCGGGTATGGCTACACCTTC. It specifies CATSRLDPGGGYGYTF. The whole variable domain, filled in from reference TRBV15 and TRBJ1-2, reads DAMVIQNPRYQVTQFGKPVTLSCSQTLNHNVMYWYQQKSSQAPKLLFHYYDKDFNNEADTPDNFQSRRPNTSFCFLDIRSPGLGDTAMYLCATSRLDPGGGYGYTFGSGTRLTVV.

The CDR3 here is CASSLTGTGGRETQYF. CDR3 DNA sequence: TGTGCCAGCAGCTTAACCGGGACAGGGGGCCGGGAGACCCAGTACTTC. This chain links TRBV11-2 with TRBJ2-5; TRBD1 matches 12 bases. Germline V gene lookup returns CDR1 SGHAT and CDR2 FQNNGV. The CDR3 totals 16 residues. J lost 5 bases, V lost 2 bases, and 6 bases had no gene match.

The rearrangement joins TRBV11-2 to TRBJ1-6; 9 nucleotides line up with TRBD1. J was trimmed by 7 bases and V by 0 bases; bases with no gene match: 1. Germline CDR1 and CDR2: SGHAT and FQNNGV. The CDR3 spans 15 residues. The DNA of the CDR3 is TGTGCCAGCAGCTTAGAAGACAGGGGGAATTCACCCCTCCACTTT. Its protein is CASSLEDRGNSPLHF.

The rearrangement links TRBV19 to TRBJ2-5, with TRBD1 matching over 7 bases. V was clipped by 3 bases and J by 5 bases; unmatched bases: 12. The CDR3 spans 16 residues. Germline V gene data show CDR1 as LNHDA and CDR2 as SQIVND (reference sequence). CDR3 bases: TGTGCCAGTAGTATGACAGGGACGAAGTTTACGGAGACCCAGTACTTC. Its translation: CASSMTGTKFTETQYF. The full variable domain, rest sourced from reference TRBV19 and TRBJ2-5, is DGGITQSPKYLFRKEGQNVTLSCEQNLNHDAMYWYRQDPGQGLRLIYYSQIVNDFQKGDIAEGYSVSREKKESFPLTVTSAQKNPTAFYLCASSMTGTKFTETQYFGPGTRLLVL.

In its sample, this clone was seen a few times. The V gene is TRBV11-3, the J gene TRBJ1-1; the D gene is possibly TRBD1 (6 bases). This CDR3 spans 14 amino acids. Germline CDR1 SGHNT, CDR2 YENEEA. Trimming left V 2 bases short and J 0 bases short, with 7 bases between. The CDR3 region is CASSLQGLNTEAFF. The DNA of the CDR3 is TGTGCCAGCAGCTTACAGGGGCTGAACACTGAAGCTTTCTTT. Complete variable domain (other parts from reference TRBV11-3 and TRBJ1-1): EAGVVQSPRYKIIEKKQPVAFWCNPISGHNTLYWYLQNLGQGPELLIRYENEEAVDDSQLPKDRFSAERLKGVDSTLKIQPAELGDSAVYLCASSLQGLNTEAFFGQGTRLTVV.

This clone was seen once. CDR3 in DNA: TGTGCCAGCAGCCGTGACAGGGGCGAGCAGTACTTC. Protein product: CASSRDRGEQYF. The rearrangement links TRBV3-1 (or the pseudogene TRBV3-2) to TRBJ2-7; TRBD1 matches at 8 bases. Germline-derived CDR1 and CDR2 are LGHDT and YNNKEL (reference sequence). The ends lost 4 bases at V and 6 bases at J; junction bases unmatched: 2. CDR3 size: 12 residues.

V gene TRBV30 combines with J gene TRBJ1-1; the D gene is possibly TRBD1 (6 bases). Germline-derived CDR1 and CDR2 are GTSNPN and SVGIG (reference sequence). This CDR3 has 15 amino acids. The V gene lost 3 bases and the J gene lost 0 bases, with 14 bases spanning the gap. CDR3 in DNA: TGTGCCTGGAGAAATCCCTCAGGGGTGAACACTGAAGCTTTCTTT. It specifies CAWRNPSGVNTEAFF.

Of note for this clone: Within the sample, other DNA sequences also encode this same CDR3. This chain joins TRBV6-5 and TRBJ1-1; no clear D gene. Trimming stripped 7 bases from V and 5 bases from J, with 8 bases between. Germline CDR1 reads MNHEY; CDR2 reads SVGAGI. This CDR3 has 11 residues. Written as DNA, the CDR3 is TGTGCCAGCACTAGAGGGACTGAAGCTTTCTTT. The encoded protein is CASTRGTEAFF.

J is TRBJ1-4 and V is TRBV6-5, with D unclear. This CDR3 comprises 15 residues. Germline CDR1 and CDR2: MNHEY and SVGAGI. Trimming stripped 6 bases from V and 8 bases from J, with 19 bases between. CDR3 loop: CASSRNTPGGEKLFF. CDR3 sequence (DNA): TGTGCCAGCAGCCGCAATACCCCGGGAGGGGAAAAACTGTTTTTT.

V usage is TRBV11-3 and J usage is TRBJ1-1, with D unclear. The V gene's germline CDR1 is SGHNT and CDR2 YENEEA. The CDR3 runs 12 residues. Trimming took off 0 bases at V and 6 bases at J, with 5 bases between the two ends. CDR3 amino acids: CASSLEASEAFF. The DNA for the CDR3 is TGTGCCAGCAGCTTAGAGGCATCTGAAGCTTTCTTT.

This clone was recorded only once. In DNA, the CDR3 is TGTGCCATCGTTTCCGGGACAGGGGTCTATACTGAAGCTTTCTTT. Its protein is CAIVSGTGVYTEAFF. This sequence joins TRBV10-3 and TRBJ1-1, with 10 bases aligning to TRBD1. The CDR3 totals 15 residues. Germline trimming cut 8 bases from V and 5 bases from J; bases unmatched to any gene: 11. Per the germline V gene, CDR1 is ENHRY and CDR2 is SYGVKD.

The rearrangement uses TRBV3-1 (or the pseudogene TRBV3-2) and TRBJ1-5; TRBD1 aligns across 7 bases. Germline V lookup: CDR1 LGHDT, CDR2 YNNKEL (reference sequence). The junction had 3 bases not matched to a gene; V was cut back by 5 bases and J by 2 bases. This CDR3 has 14 amino acids. The chain's CDR3 is CASSLGQGNQPQHF. The CDR3 DNA sequence: TGTGCCAGCAGCTTAGGACAGGGCAATCAGCCCCAGCATTTT.

The chain recombines TRBV18 with TRBJ1-4; 11 bases line up with TRBD1. The V gene's germline CDR1 is KGHSH and CDR2 LQKENI. The CDR3 has 19 residues. Trimming took 3 bases from V and 0 from J; bases not matched to a gene: 9. CDR3 region: CASSPRDRGTIATNEKLFF. The DNA of the CDR3 is TGTGCCAGCTCACCGCGGGACAGGGGGACTATTGCAACTAATGAAAAACTGTTTTTT. The full variable domain, with the rest looked up from reference TRBV18 and TRBJ1-4, is NAGVMQNPRHLVRRRGQEARLRCSPMKGHSHVYWYRQLPEEGLKFMVYLQKENIIDESGMPKERFSAEFPKEGPSILRIQQVVRGDSAAYFCASSPRDRGTIATNEKLFFGSGTQLSVL.

The genes are TRBV7-7 and TRBJ2-2, with 7 positions matching TRBD2. V trimming: 2 bases; J trimming: 0 bases; junction bases outside the gene matches: 3. This CDR3 contains 16 residues. Germline values: CDR1 SSHAT, CDR2 FNYEAQ (reference sequence). CDR3 sequence: CASSLSGTTNTGELFF. For the CDR3, the DNA is TGTGCCAGCAGCTTAAGCGGGACTACGAACACCGGGGAGCTGTTTTTT.

The rearrangement links TRBV30 to TRBJ1-1; D unresolved. The CDR3 spans 13 residues. Trimming shortened V by 0 bases and J by 4 bases, and 9 bases separated the two germline ends. Germline loops: CDR1 GTSNPN, CDR2 SVGIG (reference sequence). The CDR3 bases are TGTGCCTGGAGTGTACTACCGGGCACTGAAGCTTTCTTT. This codes for CAWSVLPGTEAFF.

The chain couples TRBV28 to TRBJ2-7, with a tentative D call TRBD2 (6 bases). Deletions cut 5 bases from V and 7 bases from J, with 18 bases between. The CDR3 has 14 residues. Germline CDR1 is MDHEN and CDR2 is SYDVKM. The CDR3 DNA reads as TGTGCCAGCAGTACCATCGGGGGTTTGTGGGAGCAGTACTTC. Its translation is CASSTIGGLWEQYF.

The chain is built from TRBV6-5 and TRBJ1-5, with 9 bases that match TRBD1. Germline CDR1 MNHEY, CDR2 SVGAGI. V shed 6 bases and J 8 bases; nucleotides not matched to a gene: 11. The CDR3 is 15 residues long. CDR3 amino acids: CASRRTTGGGEPQHF. Written as DNA, the CDR3 is TGTGCCAGCAGAAGGACCACAGGGGGCGGGGAGCCCCAGCATTTT.

The rearrangement uses TRBV7-8 and TRBJ1-6; 7 bases map to TRBD1. The trim removed 3 bases at V and 7 bases at J, leaving 9 bases unmatched. From germline, CDR1 is SGHVS and CDR2 FQNEAQ. The CDR3 length is 16 residues. The CDR3 region has the DNA TGTGCCAGCAGCTTGGCGAGGGGGCGGGAAAATTCACCCCTCCACTTT. This translates into CASSLARGRENSPLHF.

The V call is TRBV11-3, the J call TRBJ2-1; 11 nucleotides line up with TRBD2. J was trimmed by 5 bases and V by 5 bases; bases with no gene match: 5. The CDR3 sequence is 15 residues long. The germline gives CDR1 SGHNT, CDR2 YENEEA. The CDR3 protein is CASSQGLAAHNEQFF. CDR3 coding DNA: TGTGCCAGCAGCCAGGGACTAGCGGCCCACAATGAGCAGTTCTTC.

The rearrangement links TRBV25-1 to TRBJ1-2, with 7 bases that match TRBD1. The germline V gene encodes CDR1 MGHDK and CDR2 SYGVNS. Germline trimming cut 3 bases from V and 2 bases from J; bases unmatched to any gene: 3. This CDR3 comprises 14 residues. CDR3 loop: CASSEGQWNYGYTF. The CDR3 coding sequence is TGTGCCAGCAGTGAGGGACAGTGGAACTATGGCTACACCTTC.

The V call is TRBV7-2, the J call TRBJ1-1; D remains unclear. From germline, CDR1 is SGHTA and CDR2 FQGNSA. The CDR3 extends over 13 amino acids. Trimming took off 5 bases at V and 4 bases at J, with 11 bases between the two ends. CDR3 protein: CASSPARVTEAFF. DNA for the CDR3: TGTGCCAGCAGCCCCGCGAGGGTCACTGAAGCTTTCTTT.

The chain carries TRBV10-1 and TRBJ1-1; tentative D call: TRBD1 (5 bases). The CDR3 consists of 17 residues. The V gene lost 1 base and the J gene lost 1 base, with 16 bases spanning the gap. In germline, CDR1 is WNHNN, CDR2 SYGVQD (reference sequence). CDR3 region: CASSEFDFPQGNTEAFF. The CDR3 nucleotides read TGCGCCAGCAGTGAGTTCGACTTCCCGCAGGGGAACACTGAAGCTTTCTTT.

This clone was seen more than once but under ten times. The CDR3 spells CASSLLRSSGRYEQYF. CDR3 coding DNA: TGTGCCAGCAGTTTACTCAGGTCTAGCGGGAGGTACGAGCAGTACTTC. The J gene is TRBJ2-7, the V gene TRBV27, with 11 bases aligning to TRBD2. The ends lost 2 bases at V and 4 bases at J; junction bases unmatched: 7. Germline V CDR1 and CDR2: MNHEY, SMNVEV (reference sequence). This CDR3 contains 16 residues.

The chain has TRBV28 and TRBJ1-1; the match to TRBD1 covers 9 bases. This CDR3 is 14 amino acids long. V dropped 4 bases and J dropped 8; count of bases not matched to a gene: 8. Germline-derived CDR1 and CDR2 are MDHEN and SYDVKM. This CDR3 reads CASSSLGQGWEAFF. The CDR3, as DNA: TGTGCCAGCAGTTCCCTCGGACAGGGGTGGGAAGCTTTCTTT.

The chain employs TRBV12-3 or TRBV12-4 and TRBJ2-5, with a tentative D call TRBD1 (7 bases). The CDR3 consists of 13 residues. Deletions cut 6 bases from V and 2 bases from J, with 10 bases between. CDR3 coding DNA: TGTGCCAGCAGGGAGGGACAGCAAGAGACCCAGTACTTC. Encoded protein: CASREGQQETQYF.

The rearrangement uses TRBV27 and TRBJ1-5; 12 bases agree with TRBD1. Germline V gene data show CDR1 as MNHEY and CDR2 as SMNVEV (reference sequence). The CDR3 sequence is 16 residues long. After removal of 4 bases from V and 6 bases from J, the junction contained 7 bases not matched to a gene. The CDR3 region has the DNA TGTGCCAGCAGTTGGGCCGGGACAGGGGGCTTTCAGCCCCAGCATTTT. Translated: CASSWAGTGGFQPQHF.

The chain uses TRBV10-3 and TRBJ1-6, with D possibly TRBD1 on 6 matching bases. Trimming stripped 7 bases from V and 8 bases from J, with 12 bases between. Germline CDR1 ENHRY, CDR2 SYGVKD. This CDR3 is built from 13 residues. CDR3 nucleotides: TGTGCCATCAAGCGGACAGAGGATTCACCCCTCCACTTT. It codes for CAIKRTEDSPLHF.

A few counts support this clone. The chain joins TRBV9 to TRBJ2-1; 8 nucleotides agree with TRBD1. Germline-derived CDR1 and CDR2 are SGDLS and YYNGEE. The junction had 9 bases not matched to a gene; V was cut back by 0 bases and J by 7 bases. This CDR3 is 16 amino acids long. The CDR3 DNA follows: TGTGCCAGCAGCGTAGGGATACAGGGGGGTAGGAATGAGCAGTTCTTC. Translating it yields CASSVGIQGGRNEQFF.

The chain is built from TRBV10-3 and TRBJ1-6; D gene ambiguous. The V end lost 7 bases, the J end lost 6 bases, and 13 bases lay between the germline ends. Germline V CDR1 and CDR2: ENHRY, SYGVKD. The CDR3 consists of 14 residues. Here the CDR3 reads CAINPERSNSPLHF. The CDR3 coding sequence is TGTGCCATCAACCCTGAGCGGAGTAATTCACCCCTCCACTTT.